This passage covers 9 T cell receptor beta chains from one sample sequenced in a study of shared T cell receptors in the human thymus. Clones were read by immunoSEQ multiplex PCR, and TCRdb kept only the in-frame ones, dropping some. The repertoire holds 700,000 to 750,000 clones, with 75% to 90% as singletons. The sample also formed part of further work on human thymus T cells.

The sample comprised thymocytes. All receptors derive from a girl in the first two years of life with a congenital heart defect.

The V gene is TRBV5-1, the J gene TRBJ2-1; a weak D match, TRBD2 (5 bases). V was clipped by 2 bases and J by 5 bases, with 11 bases between them. There are 14 residues in the CDR3. The germline V gene encodes CDR1 SGHRS and CDR2 YFSETQ. CDR3 region: CASSFGEGNNEQFF. The DNA of the CDR3 is TGCGCCAGCAGCTTTGGCGAGGGTAACAATGAGCAGTTCTTC.

CDR3 DNA: TGTGCCAGCAGTTCCCTAATCGCGAACTATGGCTACACCTTC. This gives the protein CASSSLIANYGYTF. This chain uses TRBV28 with TRBJ1-2; the D is unclear. V was pared by 4 bases and J by 2 bases, with 11 bases between. This CDR3 is 14 amino acids long. Per germline, CDR1 MDHEN and CDR2 SYDVKM.

The chain is built from TRBV6-5 and TRBJ2-3; D is perhaps TRBD1 (5 bases). Germline assignment: CDR1 MNHEY and CDR2 SVGAGI. Trimming left V 9 bases short and J 2 bases short, with 9 bases between. This CDR3 has 12 amino acids. DNA of the CDR3: TGTGCCAGTACAGGCTTCACAGATACGCAGTATTTT. Protein: CASTGFTDTQYF.

This clone appeared a single time. J is TRBJ2-3 and V is TRBV7-6; TRBD2 matches at 12 bases. The germline gives CDR1 SGHVS, CDR2 FNYEAQ. V was clipped by 4 bases and J by 0 bases; unmatched bases: 20. The length of the CDR3 is 22 residues. DNA of the CDR3: TGTGCCAGCAGCTCCTTACCAAGACTAGCGGGGGCACAACTACCTAGCACAGATACGCAGTATTTT. This gives the protein CASSSLPRLAGAQLPSTDTQYF.

The rearrangement links TRBV20-1 to TRBJ1-2; no clear D gene. This CDR3 has 11 residues. Germline CDR1 and CDR2: DFQATT and SNEGSKA (reference sequence). The germline V and J ends were trimmed by 0 bases and 11 bases, with 10 bases remaining between them. This chain's CDR3 is CSARDPGGYTF. The CDR3 DNA follows: TGCAGTGCTAGAGACCCAGGAGGGTACACCTTC.

This clone showed up just once. The chain has TRBV7-6 and TRBJ1-1, with TRBD1 matching over 7 bases. Germline CDR1 reads SGHVS; CDR2 reads FNYEAQ. After removal of 1 base from V and 3 bases from J, the junction contained 8 bases not matched to a gene. The CDR3 is 16 residues long. The DNA for the CDR3 is TGTGCCAGCAGCTTAGAGGCCACACAGGGGCACACTGAAGCTTTCTTT. This sequence encodes CASSLEATQGHTEAFF.

In this sample, this clone turned up once. The rearrangement uses TRBV7-4 and TRBJ1-1; no clear D. With 11 bases removed from V and 3 bases from J, the gap between germline ends came to 10 bases. The germline V gene has CDR1 SGHVT and CDR2 SQSDAQ. The CDR3 has 11 amino acids. Here the CDR3 DNA reads TGTGCCGGAAGGAGGGACACTGAAGCTTTCTTT. Protein: CAGRRDTEAFF.

In its sample, this clone was seen once. The V call is TRBV12-5, the J call TRBJ1-2; D gene unclear. CDR3 size: 12 residues. Germline V gives CDR1 LGHNT, CDR2 FRNRAP. V lost 6 bases and J 6 bases, leaving 11 bases between the germline ends. The CDR3: CASGPDTHGYTF. CDR3 nucleotides: TGTGCTAGTGGCCCCGACACTCATGGCTACACCTTC.

The chain has TRBV5-1 and TRBJ2-7; D gene unclear. Germline V CDR1 and CDR2: SGHRS, YFSETQ. The V and J ends lost 6 bases and 4 bases respectively, with 11 bases between them. This CDR3 comprises 12 residues. The CDR3 here is CASTGLGYEQYF. The DNA of the CDR3 is TGCGCCAGCACTGGCCTCGGGTACGAGCAGTACTTC.